Detailed here is one TCR beta chain. What it binds is not known. This entry comes from a study of T-cell memory formation after mild COVID-19. The study's findings and limits: Some responding clones appeared in pre-infection memory, suggesting cross-reactive memory joined.

TCRdb independently ran MiXCR on the 5' RACE reads; one entry per CDR3 protein. The data hold about 140,000 distinct CDR3 sequences, with roughly 14% observed a single time. Per germline, CDR1 SQVTM and CDR2 ANQGSEA. This CDR3 has 13 amino acids. Trimming cost V 2 bases and J 3 bases, with 9 bases left between them. The J gene is TRBJ2-3, the V gene TRBV29-1; D possibly corresponds to TRBD1 (5 bases). Sequencing was done on a sample of PBMCs or a T cell subset sorted from them (not recorded which). The source of this sequence is an adult woman who had mild COVID-19 (a few samples of this study predate the infection). Cell type and time point are not known. Here the CDR3 DNA reads TGCAGCGTTGAAAAAGGGGCAACAGATACGCAGTATTTT. Residues: CSVEKGATDTQYF.